The rows below give T cell receptor beta chains drawn from one sample of a study of cytomegalovirus exposure and HLA in healthy donors. Data came from immunoSEQ multiplex PCR; TCRdb stores just in-frame clones and leaves some out. The sample holds some 120,000 clones, about 16% seen once. The sequencing input was PBMCs. These receptors originate from a woman aged 18 to 35 in good health and CMV-seronegative. CDR3s include the opening cysteine and the closing phenylalanine or tryptophan. The order of the fields is V gene, clone size, D gene, J gene, CDR3 protein, CDR3 DNA. D genes are given only for firm matches. Size tells how often a clone was seen (once, few, many) or the class of an expanded clone, and some rows leave it out.

V: TRBV5-6
size: NA
D: NA
J: TRBJ1-6
CDR3: CASSLEGVDNSPLHF
DNA: TGTGCCAGCAGCTTGGAAGGGGTCGATAATTCACCCCTCCACTTT

V: TRBV9
size: NA
D: NA
J: TRBJ2-1
CDR3: CASSEGASATYNEQFF
DNA: TGTGCCAGCAGCGAGGGGGCTAGCGCCACCTACAATGAGCAGTTCTTC

V: TRBV2
size: few
D: NA
J: TRBJ2-1
CDR3: CASSRDSYNEQFF
DNA: TGTGCCAGCAGCCGAGACTCCTACAATGAGCAGTTCTTC

V: TRBV4-1
size: few
D: TRBD1
J: TRBJ2-7
CDR3: CASSQEGGGTGTYEQYF
DNA: TGCGCCAGCAGCCAAGAAGGGGGGGGGACAGGGACCTACGAGCAGTACTTC

V: TRBV11-1
size: few
D: NA
J: TRBJ2-3
CDR3: CASSLMSGPTDTQYF
DNA: TGTGCCAGCAGCTTGATGAGCGGGCCAACAGATACGCAGTATTTT

V: TRBV2
size: few
D: TRBD1
J: TRBJ1-2
CDR3: CASSWDRESYGYTF
DNA: TGTGCCAGCAGTTGGGACAGGGAATCCTATGGCTACACCTTC

V: TRBV29-1
size: NA
D: TRBD1
J: TRBJ1-1
CDR3: CSVEDGTGNTEAFF
DNA: TGCAGCGTTGAAGACGGGACAGGGAACACTGAAGCTTTCTTT

V: TRBV7-8
size: NA
D: TRBD2
J: TRBJ2-7
CDR3: CASSVVSSGGAYEQYF
DNA: TGTGCCAGCAGCGTCGTTTCTAGCGGAGGGGCCTACGAGCAGTACTTC

V: TRBV27
size: NA
D: TRBD2
J: TRBJ2-7
CDR3: CASSLSSGVSYEQYF
DNA: TGTGCCAGCAGTTTATCCAGCGGGGTCTCCTACGAGCAGTACTTC

V: TRBV14
size: NA
D: TRBD2
J: TRBJ2-1
CDR3: CASSPPGGSYNEQFF
DNA: TGTGCCAGCAGCCCCCCCGGCGGGAGTTACAATGAGCAGTTCTTC

V: TRBV7-9
size: few
D: TRBD1
J: TRBJ2-5
CDR3: CASSGQGNQETQYF
DNA: TGTGCCAGCAGCGGACAGGGGAACCAAGAGACCCAGTACTTC

V: TRBV6-1
size: few
D: NA
J: TRBJ2-7
CDR3: CASSEFGTVAHYEQYF
DNA: TGTGCCAGCAGTGAATTCGGTACGGTAGCGCACTACGAGCAGTACTTC

V: TRBV2
size: NA
D: NA
J: TRBJ2-1
CDR3: CASSPDNEQFF
DNA: TGTGCCAGCAGCCCGGACAATGAGCAGTTCTTC

V: TRBV6-1
size: few
D: TRBD1
J: TRBJ1-2
CDR3: CASSGLLTGGNYGYTF
DNA: TGTGCCAGCAGTGGTCTATTGACAGGGGGCAACTATGGCTACACCTTC

V: TRBV7-9
size: few
D: NA
J: TRBJ1-1
CDR3: CASSLDRLNTEAFF
DNA: TGTGCCAGCAGCTTAGACAGGTTGAACACTGAAGCTTTCTTT

V: TRBV30
size: NA
D: NA
J: TRBJ1-1
CDR3: CAWDPGAMNTEAFF
DNA: TGTGCCTGGGACCCAGGCGCTATGAACACTGAAGCTTTCTTT

V: TRBV4-2
size: NA
D: TRBD2
J: TRBJ2-3
CDR3: CASSQVSGGDTQYF
DNA: TGTGCCAGCAGCCAAGTTTCGGGGGGAGATACGCAGTATTTT

V: TRBV6-5
size: few
D: NA
J: TRBJ2-7
CDR3: CASRSLGEQYF
DNA: TGTGCCAGCAGGTCTCTAGGCGAGCAGTACTTC

V: TRBV1
size: few
D: NA
J: TRBJ2-2
CDR3: CTTPLAGGHGELFF
DNA: TGCACCACCCCACTTGCGGGGGGGCACGGGGAGCTGTTTTTT

V: TRBV6-5
size: NA
D: NA
J: TRBJ2-4
CDR3: CASSHQGETKNIQYF
DNA: TGTGCCAGCAGCCACCAAGGGGAAACCAAAAACATTCAGTACTTC

V: TRBV14
size: few
D: TRBD2
J: TRBJ2-3
CDR3: CASSPRLASPTQYF
DNA: TGTGCCAGCAGCCCCAGACTAGCTTCTCCGACGCAGTATTTT

V: TRBV7-9
size: NA
D: TRBD2
J: TRBJ2-5
CDR3: CASREGSLGGQETQYF
DNA: TGTGCCAGCAGAGAGGGCAGCCTCGGGGGGCAAGAGACCCAGTACTTC

V: TRBV4-1
size: NA
D: TRBD1
J: TRBJ1-1
CDR3: CASSRLGQLYEAFF
DNA: TGCGCCAGCAGCCGTCTGGGACAGCTCTACGAAGCTTTCTTT